This is a list of T cell receptor beta chains from one sample in a study of blood T cell repertoires in COVID-19. Using immunoSEQ multiplex PCR, the repertoire was profiled, and TCRdb retains in-frame clones only, with some absent. The sample holds about 130,000 clones; about 85% are singletons and the top ten take 25% to 30%. The sequencing sample was made of peripheral blood. All receptors derive from a woman at least 80 years old with acute or convalescent COVID-19. The CDR3 runs from the conserved cysteine through the conserved F or W. Fields, in order: CDR3 protein, CDR3 DNA, clone size, D gene, V gene, J gene. The D gene is left open where the match is weak. Clone size is given for some rows only: seen once, a few or many times, or a class if the clone is expanded.

cdr3_aa: CASSFLDEKLFF
cdr3_nt: TGTGCCAGCAGTTTCCTCGATGAAAAACTGTTTTTT
clone_size: NA
d_call: NA
v_call: TRBV28
j_call: TRBJ1-4

cdr3_aa: CASSLNSLGAQYYEQYF
cdr3_nt: TGTGCCAGCAGCTTAAACAGCCTGGGGGCGCAATACTACGAGCAGTACTTC
clone_size: NA
d_call: NA
v_call: TRBV7-6
j_call: TRBJ2-7

cdr3_aa: CASSLNGARGYTF
cdr3_nt: TGTGCCAGCAGCCTTAATGGGGCGCGGGGCTACACCTTC
clone_size: NA
d_call: NA
v_call: TRBV6-5
j_call: TRBJ1-2

cdr3_aa: CASSLDPGGYEQYF
cdr3_nt: TGCGCCAGCAGCTTGGATCCGGGTGGGTACGAGCAGTACTTC
clone_size: NA
d_call: NA
v_call: TRBV5-1
j_call: TRBJ2-7

cdr3_aa: CASSLTGVTEAFF
cdr3_nt: TGTGCCAGCAGCTTGACAGGGGTCACTGAAGCTTTCTTT
clone_size: NA
d_call: TRBD1
v_call: TRBV5-8
j_call: TRBJ1-1

cdr3_aa: CASSLQISPYLHF
cdr3_nt: TGTGCCAGCTCACTACAGATCAGCCCATATCTCCACTTT
clone_size: NA
d_call: NA
v_call: TRBV18
j_call: TRBJ1-6

cdr3_aa: CASSQGDKNYEQYF
cdr3_nt: TGTGCCAGCAGCCAAGGGGACAAGAACTACGAGCAGTACTTC
clone_size: NA
d_call: NA
v_call: TRBV4-2
j_call: TRBJ2-7

cdr3_aa: CASSPQGRHSPLHF
cdr3_nt: TGTGCCAGCAGTCCACAGGGGAGGCATTCACCCCTCCACTTT
clone_size: NA
d_call: TRBD1
v_call: TRBV28
j_call: TRBJ1-6

cdr3_aa: CAITMTDHNSYEQYF
cdr3_nt: TGTGCCATCACAATGACAGACCACAACTCCTACGAGCAGTACTTC
clone_size: NA
d_call: NA
v_call: TRBV6-5
j_call: TRBJ2-7

cdr3_aa: CASSRRGLAAPDTQYF
cdr3_nt: TGTGCCAGCAGCCGGCGGGGACTAGCAGCCCCAGATACGCAGTATTTT
clone_size: NA
d_call: TRBD2
v_call: TRBV3-1/TRBV3-2
j_call: TRBJ2-3

cdr3_aa: CSARDRGEAFF
cdr3_nt: TGCAGTGCTAGAGATCGGGGTGAAGCTTTCTTT
clone_size: few
d_call: NA
v_call: TRBV20-1
j_call: TRBJ1-1

cdr3_aa: CASSLAGGARGYTF
cdr3_nt: TGTGCCAGCAGCTTAGCCGGAGGGGCTCGCGGCTACACCTTC
clone_size: once
d_call: NA
v_call: TRBV7-6
j_call: TRBJ1-2

cdr3_aa: CASSYLRANYGYTF
cdr3_nt: TGTGCCAGCAGTTACCTCAGGGCTAACTATGGCTACACCTTC
clone_size: NA
d_call: NA
v_call: TRBV6-2/TRBV6-3
j_call: TRBJ1-2

cdr3_aa: CASSQVSQGYYEKLFF
cdr3_nt: TGTGCCAGCAGCCAAGTATCGCAGGGGTATTATGAAAAACTGTTTTTT
clone_size: NA
d_call: NA
v_call: TRBV16
j_call: TRBJ1-4

cdr3_aa: CASSQLGGDTDTQYF
cdr3_nt: TGTGCCAGCAGCCAACTGGGAGGCGATACAGATACGCAGTATTTT
clone_size: NA
d_call: NA
v_call: TRBV3-1/TRBV3-2
j_call: TRBJ2-3

cdr3_aa: CASSPAGGATNEKLFF
cdr3_nt: TGTGCCAGCAGCCCCGCAGGAGGGGCAACTAATGAAAAACTGTTTTTT
clone_size: NA
d_call: NA
v_call: TRBV11-2
j_call: TRBJ1-4

cdr3_aa: CASRLNMGAPEAFF
cdr3_nt: TGTGCCAGCAGGCTTAACATGGGCGCCCCTGAAGCTTTCTTT
clone_size: NA
d_call: NA
v_call: TRBV6-5
j_call: TRBJ1-1

cdr3_aa: CASSKIAGGRGSYNEQFF
cdr3_nt: TGTGCCAGCAGTAAGATAGCGGGGGGGCGCGGCTCCTACAATGAGCAGTTCTTC
clone_size: NA
d_call: TRBD2
v_call: TRBV7-3
j_call: TRBJ2-1

cdr3_aa: CASSLKRTPTYGYTF
cdr3_nt: TGTGCCAGCAGTTTAAAGCGGACTCCGACCTATGGCTACACCTTC
clone_size: NA
d_call: NA
v_call: TRBV27
j_call: TRBJ1-2

cdr3_aa: CASSVTGNYGYTF
cdr3_nt: TGTGCCAGTAGTGTCACGGGGAACTATGGCTACACCTTC
clone_size: NA
d_call: NA
v_call: TRBV19
j_call: TRBJ1-2

cdr3_aa: CASSPGSHEQFF
cdr3_nt: TGTGCCAGCAGTCCAGGGTCCCATGAGCAGTTCTTC
clone_size: NA
d_call: NA
v_call: TRBV6-6
j_call: TRBJ2-1

cdr3_aa: CASSLVRTRGGNGYTF
cdr3_nt: TGCGCCAGCAGCTTGGTAAGGACAAGGGGGGGTAATGGCTACACCTTC
clone_size: NA
d_call: NA
v_call: TRBV5-1
j_call: TRBJ1-2

cdr3_aa: CASTGQGATDTQYF
cdr3_nt: TGTGCCAGCACAGGACAGGGGGCGACAGATACGCAGTATTTT
clone_size: NA
d_call: TRBD1
v_call: TRBV7-9
j_call: TRBJ2-3

cdr3_aa: CASSAMRGSGNTIYF
cdr3_nt: TGTGCCAGCAGTGCTATGCGGGGGTCTGGAAACACCATATATTTT
clone_size: NA
d_call: NA
v_call: TRBV2
j_call: TRBJ1-3

cdr3_aa: CASSLVGSNQPQHF
cdr3_nt: TGTGCCAGCAGCTTGGTCGGGAGCAATCAGCCCCAGCATTTT
clone_size: NA
d_call: NA
v_call: TRBV5-6
j_call: TRBJ1-5

cdr3_aa: CASSPISGGPQETQYF
cdr3_nt: TGTGCCAGCAGCCCGATTAGCGGGGGCCCCCAAGAGACCCAGTACTTC
clone_size: NA
d_call: TRBD2
v_call: TRBV5-6
j_call: TRBJ2-5

cdr3_aa: CASSLSGTNTEAFF
cdr3_nt: TGTGCCAGCAGCTTGTCAGGGACAAACACTGAAGCTTTCTTT
clone_size: NA
d_call: NA
v_call: TRBV5-4
j_call: TRBJ1-1

cdr3_aa: CASSPKGHGESNTEAFF
cdr3_nt: TGCGCCAGCAGCCCCAAGGGCCATGGGGAGTCGAACACTGAAGCTTTCTTT
clone_size: NA
d_call: NA
v_call: TRBV4-1
j_call: TRBJ1-1

cdr3_aa: CASSVAGGVNTGELFF
cdr3_nt: TGTGCCAGCAGCGTAGCTGGGGGGGTGAACACCGGGGAGCTGTTTTTT
clone_size: NA
d_call: TRBD2
v_call: TRBV9
j_call: TRBJ2-2

cdr3_aa: CASSALGPTSDTIYF
cdr3_nt: TGTGCCAGTAGCGCCTTGGGGCCGACGAGCGACACCATATATTTT
clone_size: NA
d_call: NA
v_call: TRBV19
j_call: TRBJ1-3

cdr3_aa: CASSFQGLVGEKLFF
cdr3_nt: TGTGCCAGCAGCTTCCAGGGGTTGGTAGGGGAAAAACTGTTTTTT
clone_size: NA
d_call: NA
v_call: TRBV7-2
j_call: TRBJ1-4

cdr3_aa: CASSEAGRVEYF
cdr3_nt: TGTGCCAGCAGTGAAGCGGGCAGGGTTGAGTATTTT
clone_size: once
d_call: NA
v_call: TRBV6-1
j_call: TRBJ2-3

cdr3_aa: CASSQTMTGRFVFF
cdr3_nt: TGTGCCAGCAGCCAAACAATGACAGGAAGGTTTGTTTTCTTT
clone_size: NA
d_call: NA
v_call: TRBV14
j_call: TRBJ1-1

cdr3_aa: CASSVYFGGDTQYF
cdr3_nt: TGTGCCAGCAGCGTCTACTTCGGGGGAGATACGCAGTATTTT
clone_size: NA
d_call: NA
v_call: TRBV7-2
j_call: TRBJ2-3

cdr3_aa: CASRASGGKTQYF
cdr3_nt: TGTGCCAGCAGGGCTAGCGGGGGGAAGACCCAGTACTTC
clone_size: NA
d_call: TRBD2
v_call: TRBV11-1
j_call: TRBJ2-5

cdr3_aa: CASSSDRGRLGEQYF
cdr3_nt: TGTGCCAGCAGCTCCGACAGGGGTAGGTTGGGCGAGCAGTACTTC
clone_size: NA
d_call: TRBD1
v_call: TRBV7-2
j_call: TRBJ2-7

cdr3_aa: CSVVKGANTEAFF
cdr3_nt: TGCAGCGTTGTAAAGGGAGCGAACACTGAAGCTTTCTTT
clone_size: NA
d_call: NA
v_call: TRBV29-1
j_call: TRBJ1-1

cdr3_aa: CASSFWDRGLYEQFF
cdr3_nt: TGTGCCAGCAGTTTTTGGGACAGGGGGCTCTATGAGCAGTTCTTC
clone_size: NA
d_call: TRBD1
v_call: TRBV27
j_call: TRBJ2-1

cdr3_aa: CASSLGLAGIFTGELFF
cdr3_nt: TGTGCCAGCAGCTTAGGACTAGCGGGGATTTTCACCGGGGAGCTGTTTTTT
clone_size: NA
d_call: TRBD2
v_call: TRBV7-9
j_call: TRBJ2-2

cdr3_aa: CASSLWADSSDTQYF
cdr3_nt: TGCGCCAGCAGCTTGTGGGCGGACTCCTCGGATACGCAGTATTTT
clone_size: once
d_call: NA
v_call: TRBV5-1
j_call: TRBJ2-3

cdr3_aa: CASSPSSAGDEQYF
cdr3_nt: TGTGCCAGCAGCCCTTCCTCAGCGGGGGACGAGCAGTACTTC
clone_size: NA
d_call: TRBD2
v_call: TRBV4-2
j_call: TRBJ2-7

cdr3_aa: CASSPDRANTEAFF
cdr3_nt: TGTGCCAGCAGCCCCGACAGGGCGAACACTGAAGCTTTCTTT
clone_size: NA
d_call: TRBD1
v_call: TRBV11-1
j_call: TRBJ1-1

cdr3_aa: CASSQGDRANYGYTF
cdr3_nt: TGCGCCAGCAGCCAAGGGGACAGGGCGAACTATGGCTACACCTTC
clone_size: NA
d_call: TRBD1
v_call: TRBV4-1
j_call: TRBJ1-2

cdr3_aa: CASSVVAGGSGEQFF
cdr3_nt: TGTGCCAGCAGCGTAGTTGCGGGGGGGTCGGGTGAGCAGTTCTTC
clone_size: NA
d_call: TRBD2
v_call: TRBV9
j_call: TRBJ2-1

cdr3_aa: CSAQGRQTQYF
cdr3_nt: TGCAGTGCTCAGGGTCGACAGACCCAGTACTTC
clone_size: NA
d_call: NA
v_call: TRBV20-1
j_call: TRBJ2-5

cdr3_aa: CASSSLTGTRGYTF
cdr3_nt: TGTGCCAGCAGTTCGCTGACAGGGACAAGAGGCTACACCTTC
clone_size: NA
d_call: TRBD1
v_call: TRBV6-5
j_call: TRBJ1-2

cdr3_aa: CASSVEDSGNSPLHF
cdr3_nt: TGTGCCAGCAGCGTCGAGGACTCGGGTAATTCACCCCTCCACTTT
clone_size: NA
d_call: NA
v_call: TRBV9
j_call: TRBJ1-6

cdr3_aa: CASSYQGANTGELFF
cdr3_nt: TGTGCCAGCAGTTATCAGGGGGCGAACACCGGGGAGCTGTTTTTT
clone_size: NA
d_call: TRBD1
v_call: TRBV6-5
j_call: TRBJ2-2

cdr3_aa: CASSSETGVDSPLHF
cdr3_nt: TGCGCCAGCAGCTCGGAGACAGGGGTGGATTCACCCCTCCACTTT
clone_size: NA
d_call: TRBD1
v_call: TRBV5-1
j_call: TRBJ1-6

cdr3_aa: CASTLGQGNGYTF
cdr3_nt: TGTGCCAGCACCCTGGGACAGGGGAATGGCTACACCTTC
clone_size: NA
d_call: TRBD1
v_call: TRBV6-5
j_call: TRBJ1-2

cdr3_aa: CASSRDTSFETQYF
cdr3_nt: TGCGCCAGCAGCAGGGACACGTCCTTTGAGACCCAGTACTTC
clone_size: NA
d_call: NA
v_call: TRBV5-1
j_call: TRBJ2-5

cdr3_aa: CASSRSRDTNYGYTF
cdr3_nt: TGTGCCAGCAGTAGAAGCAGGGATACTAACTATGGCTACACCTTC
clone_size: NA
d_call: NA
v_call: TRBV27
j_call: TRBJ1-2

cdr3_aa: CASSFGQGETQYF
cdr3_nt: TGCGCCAGCAGCTTCGGACAGGGAGAGACCCAGTACTTC
clone_size: NA
d_call: TRBD1
v_call: TRBV5-1
j_call: TRBJ2-5

cdr3_aa: CASSQSPGAKAFF
cdr3_nt: TGTGCCAGCAGCCAATCTCCAGGGGCGAAAGCTTTCTTT
clone_size: once
d_call: NA
v_call: TRBV14
j_call: TRBJ1-1